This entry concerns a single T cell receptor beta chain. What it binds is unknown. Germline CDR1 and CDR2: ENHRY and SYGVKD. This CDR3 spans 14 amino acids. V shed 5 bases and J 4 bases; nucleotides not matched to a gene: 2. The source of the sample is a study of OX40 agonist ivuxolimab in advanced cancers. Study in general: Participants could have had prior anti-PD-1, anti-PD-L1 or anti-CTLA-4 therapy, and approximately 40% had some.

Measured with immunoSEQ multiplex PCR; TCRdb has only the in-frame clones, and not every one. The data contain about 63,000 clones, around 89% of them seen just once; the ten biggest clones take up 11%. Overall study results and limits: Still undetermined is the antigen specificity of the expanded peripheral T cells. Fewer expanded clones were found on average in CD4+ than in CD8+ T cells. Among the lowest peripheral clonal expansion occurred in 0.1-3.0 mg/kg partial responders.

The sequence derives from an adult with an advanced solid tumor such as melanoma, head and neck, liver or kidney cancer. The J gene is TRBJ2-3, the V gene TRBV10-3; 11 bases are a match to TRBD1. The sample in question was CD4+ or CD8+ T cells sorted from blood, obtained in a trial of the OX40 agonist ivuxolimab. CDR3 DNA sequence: TGTGCCATCAGTCCGGGACAGGGGGCAGATACGCAGTATTTT. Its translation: CAISPGQGADTQYF.